These 9 T cell receptor beta chains were sequenced from one sample in a study of human T cells and chemical hapten exposure. Time point in this sample: patch test 2, 6 weeks after DPC sensitization. Treatment in this sample: therapeutic diphenylcyclopropenone sensitization with weekly scalp DPC. Each CDR3 protein gets one entry after TCRdb re-called the RACE reads with MiXCR. The sample contains 20,000 to 30,000 distinct CDR3 sequences, roughly 10% of which appear only once. The starting material was whole blood, obtained in connection with sensitization to the hapten diphenylcyclopropenone (DPC). The receptors shown here come from a young man with alopecia areata. Some clones in this sample may be carry-over from other donors' samples.

This clonotype came up many times. V gene TRBV5-1 combines with J gene TRBJ1-1; 7 positions match TRBD1. Germline lookup yields CDR1 SGHRS and CDR2 YFSETQ. This CDR3 spans 16 amino acids. Unmatched junction bases numbered 12, after V lost 1 base and J lost 6 bases. The CDR3 nucleotides are TGCGCCAGCAGCTTGCGGCCCCAGGGGGGCAGCGCTGAAGCTTTCTTT. The encoded protein is CASSLRPQGGSAEAFF.

V and J are TRBV10-2 and TRBJ2-1, with TRBD2 matching 8 bases. Germline V gives CDR1 WSHSY, CDR2 SAAADI. This CDR3 region has 13 residues. Germline trimming cut 10 bases from V and 8 bases from J; bases unmatched to any gene: 10. The CDR3 loop reads CATETSVSDEQFF. CDR3 nucleotides: TGCGCCACCGAGACTAGCGTCAGTGATGAGCAGTTCTTC.

A single count supports this clonotype. The chain employs TRBV12-3 or TRBV12-4 and TRBJ2-3, with a tentative D call TRBD1 (6 bases). The germline V and J ends were trimmed by 8 bases and 6 bases, with 18 bases remaining between them. The CDR3 is 14 residues long. The CDR3 spells CASAMQGNLDTQYF. In DNA form, the CDR3 reads TGTGCCAGCGCGATGCAGGGGAATTTGGATACGCAGTATTTT.

To note about this clonotype: A much larger clone differs from this one at a single base, so this may be a read error. J is TRBJ1-1 and V is TRBV20-1, with 7 bases lining up with TRBD1. The CDR3 runs to 14 residues. The germline gives CDR1 DFQATT, CDR2 SNEGSKA (reference sequence). CDR3 sequence: CSARRQGLNTEALF. CDR3 coding DNA: TGCAGTGCTAGAAGACAGGGATTGAACACTGAAGCTCTCTTT.

Ten or more counts support this clonotype. CDR3 nucleotides: TGTGCCAGCAGTTTTGAGGGGAACAATGAGCAGTTCTTC. It yields the protein CASSFEGNNEQFF. V is TRBV27 and J is TRBJ2-1, with D perhaps assigned TRBD1 or TRBD2 (5 bases each). This CDR3 contains 13 residues. V was pared by 3 bases and J by 5 bases, with 8 bases between. Germline CDR1 MNHEY, CDR2 SMNVEV (reference sequence).

The V call is TRBV6-5, the J call TRBJ2-3; 8 nucleotides line up with TRBD2. Per the germline V gene, CDR1 is MNHEY and CDR2 is SVGAGI. V lost 6 bases to trimming and J lost 5 bases; unmatched junction nucleotides: 4. The CDR3 is 13 amino acids. The CDR3 loop reads CASRSGGVDTQYF. CDR3 nucleotide sequence: TGTGCCAGCAGGTCGGGGGGGGTAGATACGCAGTATTTT.

In its sample, this clonotype was seen a few times. The chain links TRBV20-1 to TRBJ1-5; 7 nucleotides align to TRBD1. The length of the CDR3 is 18 residues. Per the germline V gene, CDR1 is DFQATT and CDR2 is SNEGSKA (reference sequence). Trimming at V came to 1 base and at J to 0 bases, leaving 12 bases not matched to a gene. CDR3 DNA: TGCAGTGCTAGAGGTAGACAGGGCAACCGAGATAGCAATCAGCCCCAGCATTTT. Translated, it gives CSARGRQGNRDSNQPQHF.

The rearrangement joins TRBV20-1 to TRBJ2-3; D perhaps matches TRBD2 (5 bases). The V gene's germline CDR1 is DFQATT and CDR2 SNEGSKA (reference sequence). Trimming removed 3 bases at V and 2 bases at J, with 15 bases between. The CDR3 covers 15 residues. CDR3 amino acids: CSARSGSGNTDTQYF. CDR3 coding DNA: TGCAGTGCTAGGTCGGGGAGCGGAAACACAGATACGCAGTATTTT.

By share, this clonotype counts as medium-sized. The rearrangement joins TRBV11-2 to TRBJ2-7; D is unclear. V gave up 0 bases and J gave up 1 base, with 13 bases separating them. Germline CDR1 reads SGHAT; CDR2 reads FQNNGV. The CDR3 totals 16 residues. CDR3 DNA: TGTGCCAGCAGCTTAGATCGGGCTGGACCGTCCTACGAGCAGTACTTC. This translates into CASSLDRAGPSYEQYF.